This is a list of T cell receptor beta chains from one sample in a study of T cells in Graves' hyperthyroidism and ophthalmopathy. TCRdb reprocessed the multiplex PCR reads via MiXCR and lists one record per CDR3 protein. The sample shows some 500,000 distinct CDR3 sequences, over 13% of them seen only once. Sequenced input: blood. The receptors derive from a young woman with Graves' hyperthyroidism. CDR3s include the opening cysteine and the closing phenylalanine or tryptophan. A D gene is named only where the DNA matches it firmly. Clone size is not always given. Where it is, it says once, few, many or a class for expanded clones.

clone size,V gene,J gene,D gene,CDR3 protein,CDR3 DNA
many,TRBV30,TRBJ2-2,TRBD1,CAWRRDRGTGELFF,TGTGCCTGGAGACGGGACAGGGGGACCGGGGAGCTGTTTTTT
many,TRBV12-3/TRBV12-4,TRBJ2-5,TRBD2,CASSPGLAQETQYF,TGTGCCAGCAGTCCGGGACTAGCACAAGAGACCCAGTACTTC
many,TRBV27,TRBJ1-6,NA,CASSRQDSNSPLHF,TGTGCCAGCAGCCGACAGGATTCAAATTCACCCCTCCACTTT
many,TRBV3-1,TRBJ1-2,NA,CASSPTAWGENGYTF,TGTGCCAGCAGCCCAACGGCTTGGGGGGAGAATGGCTACACCTTC
many,TRBV5-5,TRBJ1-4,TRBD1,CASSMETGLGEKLFF,TGTGCCAGCAGCATGGAGACAGGGCTGGGTGAAAAACTGTTTTTT
many,TRBV27,TRBJ2-7,NA,CASSLKYLQEQYF,TGTGCCAGCAGTTTAAAGTACCTACAGGAGCAGTACTTC
NA,TRBV5-1,TRBJ2-3,TRBD1,CASSAGTGGGGDTQYF,TGCGCCAGCAGCGCGGGGACAGGGGGAGGAGGAGATACGCAGTATTTT
many,TRBV13,TRBJ2-7,TRBD2,CASSQSGRDSYEQYF,TGTGCCAGCAGCCAAAGCGGGAGGGATTCCTACGAGCAGTACTTC
NA,TRBV29-1,TRBJ2-3,TRBD2,CSAETSGSPDTQYF,TGCAGCGCTGAGACTAGCGGGAGCCCAGATACGCAGTATTTT
many,TRBV6-1,TRBJ1-5,NA,CASSEIREQPQHF,TGTGCCAGCAGTGAAATCAGGGAACAGCCCCAGCATTTT
many,TRBV27,TRBJ1-1,NA,CASISVRTEAFF,TGTGCCAGCATATCAGTTCGGACTGAAGCTTTCTTT
many,TRBV18,TRBJ2-3,NA,CASSPEFRTDTQYF,TGTGCCAGCTCACCAGAGTTTCGCACAGATACGCAGTATTTT
NA,TRBV9,TRBJ2-1,TRBD2,CASSVLAGAVGNEQFF,TGTGCCAGCAGCGTACTAGCGGGAGCAGTGGGGAATGAGCAGTTCTTC
many,TRBV28,TRBJ1-1,TRBD1,CASSLTGPLNTEAFF,TGTGCCAGCAGTCTGACAGGGCCCCTGAACACTGAAGCTTTCTTT
NA,TRBV12-5,TRBJ1-4,NA,CASGFILRGKNEELFF,TGTGCTAGTGGTTTTATTTTGCGAGGAAAAAATGAAGAACTGTTTTTT
many,TRBV11-3,TRBJ2-1,TRBD2,CASSLAGTSAYNEQFF,TGTGCCAGCAGCTTAGCGGGTACTAGCGCCTACAATGAGCAGTTCTTC
NA,TRBV7-3,TRBJ2-1,TRBD2,CASSSGGPSYNEQFF,TGTGCCAGCAGCTCGGGGGGACCTTCCTACAATGAGCAGTTCTTC
many,TRBV19,TRBJ1-2,NA,CAIKRGTGYGYTF,TGTGCCATCAAAAGGGGGACTGGCTATGGCTACACCTTC